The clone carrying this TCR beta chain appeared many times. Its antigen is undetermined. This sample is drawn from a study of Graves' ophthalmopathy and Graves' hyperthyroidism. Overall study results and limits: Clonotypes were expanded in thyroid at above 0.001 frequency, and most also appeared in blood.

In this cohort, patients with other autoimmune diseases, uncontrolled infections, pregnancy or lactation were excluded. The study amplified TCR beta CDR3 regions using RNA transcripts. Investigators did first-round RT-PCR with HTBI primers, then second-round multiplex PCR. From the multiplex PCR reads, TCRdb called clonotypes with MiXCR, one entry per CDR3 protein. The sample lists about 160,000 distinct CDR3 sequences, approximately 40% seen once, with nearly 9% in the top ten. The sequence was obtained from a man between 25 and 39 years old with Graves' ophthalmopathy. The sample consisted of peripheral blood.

CDR3 protein: CASSLWGARGDIQYF. CDR3 bases: TGTGCCAGCAGCTTATGGGGGGCCCGGGGAGACATTCAGTACTTC. The genes are TRBV7-2 and TRBJ2-4, with D possibly called TRBD1 or TRBD2 (6 bases each). The germline V gene has CDR1 SGHTA and CDR2 FQGNSA. The CDR3 sequence is 15 residues long. Deletions cut 2 bases from V and 8 bases from J, with 16 bases between.